The present T cell receptor beta chain was sequenced within a study of cytomegalovirus exposure and HLA in healthy donors. PCR involved 60 Vbeta and 13 Jbeta primers. Libraries were prepared by immunoSEQ multiplex PCR; TCRdb keeps only in-frame clonotypes and omits some of them. This sample has 110,000 to 150,000 clones, with around 10% found just once. V lost 3 bases and J 3 bases, leaving 18 bases between the germline ends. Germline loops: CDR1 MDHEN, CDR2 SYDVKM. This CDR3 has 17 residues. This receptor was identified in a male donor in good health and CMV-seronegative. The sequenced sample was PBMCs. The chain has TRBV28 and TRBJ1-5; a weak D match, TRBD1 (6 bases). The CDR3 DNA sequence: TGTGCCAGCAGTTTCCTACGCCAGGGGTCGGCCAATCAGCCCCAGCATTTT. Its translation: CASSFLRQGSANQPQHF.